This T cell receptor (beta chain) is from a study of blood T cell repertoires in COVID-19 (dated by TCRdb to 2020 to 2022). Background for the entire study: Samples from collaborators originated in the United States, Italy and Spain and spanned both the acute and convalescent phases of COVID-19. The material from the prospective study consisted of cDNA or gDNA derived from T cells, B-cell-depleted T cells, or PBMCs. Deeply sampled blood TCRbeta repertoires from subjects exposed to, actively infected with, or recovered from COVID-19 were included in the dataset. The repertoires were made available in a free public database intended to serve as a resource for research on the immune response to SARS-CoV-2. The samples were drawn from two sources: the first 160 participants of the ongoing ImmuneRACE study, and 1,254 subjects contributed by 6 global collaborators. A de-identified subject ID, COVID-19 status, age in years and sex were almost always included in the sample metadata. Where HLA class I and class II types were available, the types were taken from metadata supplied by the sample provider, not from assay-based typing. Study-wide conclusions, independent of this receptor: Clinical and demographic metadata were provided uncurated, with the amount varying by source and participant.

As concerns this clone: Its antigen has not been determined. No base qualities exist here, and no much larger clone lies one base off it.

A distance of 15 bases separates the germline ends of V and J, which lose 2 bases and 6 bases respectively. The CDR3 holds 15 amino acids from the cysteine to the phenylalanine. Of the read, only the CDR3 DNA is kept; its 45 bases are in frame from base 1. From a lookup of the germline V gene, CDR1 and CDR2 are MNHEY and SVGAGI. TCRbeta CDR3 regions were amplified from genomic DNA using the immunoSEQ Assay, a bias-controlled multiplex PCR. On the study's bioinformatics: Within the assay, amplification of reference gene primers was used to estimate how many nucleated cells each sample contained. Sequence reads were collapsed and filtered to measure the absolute abundance of every unique TCRbeta CDR3 rearrangement. For each sample, productive Simpson clonality was calculated by taking the square root of Simpson's diversity index across productive rearrangements. Here the immuneACCESS table is served through TCRdb, limited to in-frame sequences with V and J called. Missing clones are a known gap in these copies; in checked studies unresolved V genes cover under half, and the rest lacks a known reason. That table is the source of V, J and clone size, and D and trimming were worked out from the DNA. The sample table contains 200,000 to 250,000 clones; only one count was recorded for around 83% of them. The leading ten clones occupy approximately 6.5% of the sample.

Participants in the prospective study were aged 18 to 89 years, lived in about two dozen United States geographic areas, and enrolled through a virtual design. In the prospective study, participants were assigned to cohorts based on the clinical history participants reported in a screening survey and a study questionnaire. ImmuneRACE Cohort 3 recovered participants were defined by two consecutive negative NP/OP PCR tests, healthcare professional clearance, or symptom resolution. Each participant in the prospective study had whole blood, serum and a nasopharyngeal or oropharyngeal swab collected by mobile phlebotomists. Prospective study participants could optionally give additional blood draws and questionnaires over an approximately 2-month period. Before DNA extraction, prospective study blood samples were shipped either frozen or at room temperature.

The sequenced sample was PBMCs or T cells enriched from blood (not recorded which). This receptor was obtained from a woman in her 40s who had recovered from COVID-19. The rearrangement combines TRBV6-5 with TRBJ2-3, with the D gene too uncertain to name. The bases read TGTGCCAGCAGTTACGCGAGTTCTTTGTCGGATACGCAGTATTTT. Its product reads: CASSYASSLSDTQYF.